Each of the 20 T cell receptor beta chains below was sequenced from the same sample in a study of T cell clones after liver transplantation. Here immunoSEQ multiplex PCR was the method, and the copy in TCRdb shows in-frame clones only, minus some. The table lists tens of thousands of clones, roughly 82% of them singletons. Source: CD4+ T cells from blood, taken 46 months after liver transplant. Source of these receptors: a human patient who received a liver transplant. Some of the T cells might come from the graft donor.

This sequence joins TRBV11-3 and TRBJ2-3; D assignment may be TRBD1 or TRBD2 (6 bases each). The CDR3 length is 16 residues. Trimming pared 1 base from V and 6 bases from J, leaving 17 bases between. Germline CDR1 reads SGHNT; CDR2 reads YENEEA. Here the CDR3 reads CASSLGGAGRKDTQYF. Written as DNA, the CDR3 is TGTGCCAGCAGCTTAGGGGGGGCAGGTCGAAAGGATACGCAGTATTTT.

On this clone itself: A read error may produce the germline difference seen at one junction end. The CDR3 protein is CVSADGRNSNQPQHF. The CDR3 DNA reads as TGTGTCAGCGCCGACGGCAGAAATAGCAATCAGCCCCAGCATTTT. This rearrangement joins TRBV7-2 to TRBJ1-5; no clear D gene. The CDR3 contains 15 residues. The germline V gene has CDR1 SGHTA and CDR2 FQGNSA.

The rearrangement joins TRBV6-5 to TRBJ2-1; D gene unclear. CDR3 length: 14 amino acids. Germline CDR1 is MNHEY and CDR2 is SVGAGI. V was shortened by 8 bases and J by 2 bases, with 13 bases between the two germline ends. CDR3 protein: CASRTPMPYNEQFF. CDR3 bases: TGTGCCAGCCGGACCCCAATGCCCTACAATGAGCAGTTCTTC.

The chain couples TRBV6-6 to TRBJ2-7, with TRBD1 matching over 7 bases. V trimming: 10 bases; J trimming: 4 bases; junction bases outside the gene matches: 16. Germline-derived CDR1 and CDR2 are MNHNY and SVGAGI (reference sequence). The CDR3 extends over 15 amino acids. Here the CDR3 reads CATRSLRTGAYEQYF. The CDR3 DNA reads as TGTGCCACCCGTAGCCTCCGGACAGGTGCTTACGAGCAGTACTTC.

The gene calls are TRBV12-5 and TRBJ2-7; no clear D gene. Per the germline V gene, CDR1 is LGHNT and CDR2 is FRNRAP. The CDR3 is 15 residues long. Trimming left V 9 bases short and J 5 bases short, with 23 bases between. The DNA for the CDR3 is TGTGCTAGCGCGGACCCGGTACGTCCATTAGACGAGCAGTACTTC. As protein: CASADPVRPLDEQYF.

The CDR3 coding sequence is TGTGCCAGCAGCCAAACGCAGAGAGCTGGAGGGGGCTACACCTTC. Amino acid sequence: CASSQTQRAGGGYTF. V gene TRBV27 combines with J gene TRBJ1-2; D not certain. Trimming pared 6 bases from V and 8 bases from J, leaving 22 bases between. Germline-derived CDR1 and CDR2 are MNHEY and SMNVEV (reference sequence). CDR3 length: 15 amino acids.

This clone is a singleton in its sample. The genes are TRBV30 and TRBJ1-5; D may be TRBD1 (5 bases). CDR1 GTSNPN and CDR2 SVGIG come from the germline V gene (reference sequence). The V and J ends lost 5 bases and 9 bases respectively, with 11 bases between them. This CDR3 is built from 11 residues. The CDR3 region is CAWGQGGPQHF. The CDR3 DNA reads TGTGCCTGGGGTCAGGGAGGGCCCCAGCATTTT.

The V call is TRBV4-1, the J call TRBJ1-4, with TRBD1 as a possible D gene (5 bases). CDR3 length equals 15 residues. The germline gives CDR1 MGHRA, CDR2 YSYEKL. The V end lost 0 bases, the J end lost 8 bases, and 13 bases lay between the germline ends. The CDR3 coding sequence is TGCGCCAGCAGCCAAGATAGGGGAAGAGGGGAAAAACTGTTTTTT. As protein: CASSQDRGRGEKLFF.

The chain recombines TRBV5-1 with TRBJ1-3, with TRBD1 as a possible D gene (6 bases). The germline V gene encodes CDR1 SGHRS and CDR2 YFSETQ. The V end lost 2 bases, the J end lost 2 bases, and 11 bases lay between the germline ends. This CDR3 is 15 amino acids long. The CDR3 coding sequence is TGCGCCAGCAGCTTAGGCAGGGGTGCTGGAAACACCATATATTTT. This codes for CASSLGRGAGNTIYF. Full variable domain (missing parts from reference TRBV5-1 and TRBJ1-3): KAGVTQTPRYLIKTRGQQVTLSCSPISGHRSVSWYQQTPGQGLQFLFEYFSETQRNKGNFPGRFSGRQFSNSRSEMNVSTLELGDSALYLCASSLGRGAGNTIYFGEGSWLTVV.

The CDR3 loop is CASSHGLAGVKNIQYF. In DNA form, the CDR3 reads TGTGCCAGCAGCCACGGACTAGCGGGAGTAAAAAACATTCAGTACTTC. This rearrangement joins TRBV28 to TRBJ2-4, with 13 bases identical to TRBD2. The CDR3 runs to 16 residues. The germline V gene encodes CDR1 MDHEN and CDR2 SYDVKM. V trimming: 6 bases; J trimming: 4 bases; junction bases outside the gene matches: 6.

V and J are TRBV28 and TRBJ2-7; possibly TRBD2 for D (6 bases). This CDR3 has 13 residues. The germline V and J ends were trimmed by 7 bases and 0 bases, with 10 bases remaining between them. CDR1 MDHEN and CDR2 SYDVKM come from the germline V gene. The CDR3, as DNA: TGTGCCAGCACCCCCGGGAGCTCCTACGAGCAGTACTTC. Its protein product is CASTPGSSYEQYF.

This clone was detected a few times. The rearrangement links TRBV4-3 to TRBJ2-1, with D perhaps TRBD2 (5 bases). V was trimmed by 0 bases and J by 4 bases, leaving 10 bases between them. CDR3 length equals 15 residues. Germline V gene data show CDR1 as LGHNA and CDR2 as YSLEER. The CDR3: CASSQDRGSYNEQFF. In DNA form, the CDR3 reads TGCGCCAGCAGCCAAGATCGGGGTAGTTACAATGAGCAGTTCTTC.

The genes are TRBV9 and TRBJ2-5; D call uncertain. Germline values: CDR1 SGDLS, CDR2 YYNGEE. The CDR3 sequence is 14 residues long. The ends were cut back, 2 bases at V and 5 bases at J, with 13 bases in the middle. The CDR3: CASSVRPTGETQYF. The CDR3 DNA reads TGTGCCAGCAGCGTTCGACCCACGGGTGAGACCCAGTACTTC.

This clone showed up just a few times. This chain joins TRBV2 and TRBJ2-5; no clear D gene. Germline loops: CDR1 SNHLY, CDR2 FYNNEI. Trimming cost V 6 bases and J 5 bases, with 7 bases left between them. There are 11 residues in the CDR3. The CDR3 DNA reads TGTGCCAGCAGCCTAAAGGAGACCCAGTACTTC. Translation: CASSLKETQYF.

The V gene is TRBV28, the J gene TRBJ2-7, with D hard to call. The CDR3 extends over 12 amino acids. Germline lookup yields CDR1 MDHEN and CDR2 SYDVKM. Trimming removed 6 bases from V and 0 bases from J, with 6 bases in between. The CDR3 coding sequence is TGTGCCAGCAGGGGGAACTCCTACGAGCAGTACTTC. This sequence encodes CASRGNSYEQYF.

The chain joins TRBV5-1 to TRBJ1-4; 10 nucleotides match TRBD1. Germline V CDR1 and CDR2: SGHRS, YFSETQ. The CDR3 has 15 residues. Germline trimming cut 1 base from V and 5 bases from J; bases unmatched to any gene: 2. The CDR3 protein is CASSLKDRGNEKLFF. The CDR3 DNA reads TGCGCCAGCAGCTTGAAGGACAGGGGGAATGAAAAACTGTTTTTT.

This CDR3 reads CATSRDSQNEKLFF. The DNA of the CDR3 is TGTGCCACCAGCAGGGACAGCCAAAATGAAAAACTGTTTTTT. The rearrangement uses TRBV15 and TRBJ1-4; D is possibly TRBD1 (6 bases). The CDR3 contains 14 residues. Trimming pared 3 bases from V and 5 bases from J, leaving 10 bases between. Per the germline V gene, CDR1 is LNHNV and CDR2 is YYDKDF (reference sequence).

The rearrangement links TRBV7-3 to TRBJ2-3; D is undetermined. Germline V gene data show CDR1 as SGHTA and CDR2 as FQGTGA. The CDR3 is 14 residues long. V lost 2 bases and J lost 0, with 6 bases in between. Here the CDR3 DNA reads TGTGCCAGCAGCTTAGATGGGAGCACAGATACGCAGTATTTT. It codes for CASSLDGSTDTQYF.

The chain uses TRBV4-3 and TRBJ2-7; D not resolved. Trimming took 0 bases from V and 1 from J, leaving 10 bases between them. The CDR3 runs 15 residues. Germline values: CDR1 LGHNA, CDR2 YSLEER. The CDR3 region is CASSQDTDASYEQYF. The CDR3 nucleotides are TGCGCCAGCAGCCAAGATACAGACGCATCCTACGAGCAGTACTTC.

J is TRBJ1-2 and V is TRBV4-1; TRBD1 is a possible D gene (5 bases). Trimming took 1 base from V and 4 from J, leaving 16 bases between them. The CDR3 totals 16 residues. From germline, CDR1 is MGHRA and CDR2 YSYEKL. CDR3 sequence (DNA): TGCGCCAGCAGCCAAGCCTACGTATGGGACGGCTATGGCTACACCTTC. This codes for CASSQAYVWDGYGYTF.